These T cell receptor beta chains were read from a single sample in a study of cytomegalovirus exposure and HLA in healthy donors. Sequenced by immunoSEQ multiplex PCR; TCRdb stores in-frame clones only, minus some. The sample shows over 55,000 clones, less than 75% of them seen only once. Sequenced input: PBMCs. These receptors all stem from a middle-aged man in good health and CMV-seropositive. Each CDR3 is given with its conserved first and last residue. A D gene is named only where the DNA matches it firmly. Rows give clone size only sometimes, using once, few, many, or a class for an expanded clone.

>TRBD1|TRBV5-1|-|TRBJ2-5
CASSDGTGPQETQYF
TGCGCCAGCAGCGACGGGACAGGGCCCCAAGAGACCCAGTACTTC
>TRBD2|TRBV6-5|-|TRBJ2-2
CAIGTSGVTGELFF
TGTGCCATTGGGACTAGCGGGGTCACCGGGGAGCTGTTTTTT
>TRBD1|TRBV7-8|-|TRBJ1-5
CASSATGNQPQHF
TGTGCCAGCAGCGCGACAGGGAATCAGCCCCAGCATTTT
>-|TRBV28|few|TRBJ2-7
CASSLYSGQYREQYF
TGTGCCAGCAGTTTATATTCTGGACAGTACAGAGAGCAGTACTTC
>-|TRBV5-1|-|TRBJ1-1
CASSLGSPLNTEAFF
TGCGCCAGCAGCTTGGGAAGCCCCTTGAACACTGAAGCTTTCTTT
>-|TRBV30|-|TRBJ1-2
CAWSALGTTYGYTF
TGTGCCTGGAGTGCCCTGGGGACTACCTATGGCTACACCTTC
>TRBD1|TRBV10-3|many|TRBJ2-2
CAISGQGGTGELFF
TGTGCCATCAGTGGACAGGGCGGCACCGGGGAGCTGTTTTTT
>-|TRBV5-1|few|TRBJ2-3
CASSFESSGTDTQYF
TGCGCCAGCAGCTTTGAGTCTAGCGGCACAGATACGCAGTATTTT
>-|TRBV6-6|-|TRBJ1-5
CASSYERGPQHF
TGTGCCAGCAGTTATGAACGCGGGCCCCAGCATTTT
>TRBD1|TRBV28|-|TRBJ1-2
CASSSPGQGNRGYGYTF
TGTGCCAGCAGTTCCCCTGGACAGGGGAATCGGGGCTATGGCTACACCTTC
>TRBD1|TRBV2|-|TRBJ2-7
CASSPDRVGEQYF
TGTGCCAGCAGCCCGGACAGGGTGGGCGAGCAGTACTTC
>-|TRBV6-5|-|TRBJ1-4
CASSPGIGGSEKLFF
TGTGCCAGCAGCCCGGGAATCGGGGGGAGTGAAAAACTGTTTTTT
>-|TRBV7-9|-|TRBJ1-3
CASSLGTGDTIYF
TGTGCCAGCAGTTTAGGTACGGGTGACACCATATATTTT
>TRBD1|TRBV6-5|-|TRBJ1-6
CASSYSGGDNSPPHF
TGTGCCAGCAGTTACTCAGGGGGCGATAATTCACCCCCCCACTTT
>TRBD1|TRBV5-4|-|TRBJ1-5
CASSFGGQGGQPQHF
TGTGCCAGCAGCTTCGGGGGACAGGGTGGACAGCCCCAGCATTTT
>-|TRBV19|once|TRBJ2-7
CASSFQEPQFEQYF
TGTGCCAGTAGCTTCCAGGAACCGCAATTCGAGCAGTACTTC
>-|TRBV29-1|-|TRBJ2-7
CSVELNSYEQYF
TGCAGCGTTGAATTGAACAGCTACGAGCAGTACTTC
>TRBD2|TRBV5-6|-|TRBJ2-7
CASSRRDYSYEQYF
TGTGCCAGCAGTCGACGGGACTACTCCTACGAGCAGTACTTC
>TRBD1|TRBV28|-|TRBJ1-2
CASSPGAGQGRIGYTF
TGTGCCAGCAGCCCTGGGGCCGGACAGGGCAGAATTGGCTACACCTTC
>-|TRBV2|few|TRBJ2-7
CASSVAGGSYEQYF
TGTGCCAGCAGTGTTGCGGGTGGCTCCTACGAGCAGTACTTC
>-|TRBV19|few|TRBJ1-1
CASSQQEWGWTEAFF
TGTGCCAGTAGTCAACAGGAATGGGGCTGGACTGAAGCTTTCTTT
>-|TRBV5-1|-|TRBJ2-7
CASSSSGAVHEQYF
TGCGCCAGCAGCTCCTCGGGAGCGGTCCACGAGCAGTACTTC
>-|TRBV9|-|TRBJ1-1
CASSVFVGGTEAFF
TGTGCCAGCAGCGTTTTTGTGGGGGGCACTGAAGCTTTCTTT
>TRBD1|TRBV28|-|TRBJ1-2
CASRKQGAFGYTF
TGTGCCAGCCGAAAACAGGGGGCGTTTGGCTACACCTTC
>TRBD1|TRBV5-6|-|TRBJ2-5
CASSLTGGLGETQYF
TGTGCCAGCAGCTTAACAGGGGGCTTGGGGGAGACCCAGTACTTC
>-|TRBV28|-|TRBJ1-1
CASSRPTGNTEAFF
TGTGCCAGCAGCCGACCAACAGGAAACACTGAAGCTTTCTTT
>-|TRBV10-2|-|TRBJ2-2
CASSEGQGGTGELFF
TGCGCCAGCAGTGAGGGGCAGGGTGGGACCGGGGAGCTGTTTTTT
>-|TRBV6-6|-|TRBJ1-2
CASSYEVSRGYTF
TGTGCCAGCAGTTACGAGGTTTCTCGAGGCTACACCTTC
>-|TRBV19|few|TRBJ1-1
CASTIRRGNEAFF
TGTGCCAGTACAATTCGAAGGGGGAATGAAGCTTTCTTT
>-|TRBV7-2|-|TRBJ2-1
CASSTPGNEQFF
TGTGCCAGCAGCACCCCCGGGAACGAGCAGTTCTTC
>TRBD2|TRBV7-9|few|TRBJ2-3
CASSLDRGGARYF
TGTGCCAGCAGCTTAGATCGCGGGGGGGCCCGGTATTTT
>TRBD2|TRBV5-1|few|TRBJ2-1
CASSSKREGKGSNEQFF
TGCGCCAGCAGCTCTAAGCGGGAGGGGAAGGGGAGCAATGAGCAGTTCTTC
>-|TRBV4-1|-|TRBJ1-6
CASSPLLEAANSPLHF
TGCGCCAGCAGCCCTTTATTGGAGGCTGCCAATTCACCCCTCCACTTT
>TRBD1|TRBV6-1|-|TRBJ2-7
CASTPGTVSYEQYF
TGTGCCAGCACTCCAGGGACAGTTTCCTACGAGCAGTACTTC
>-|TRBV5-1|-|TRBJ1-1
CASSSWQSNTEAFF
TGCGCCAGCAGCTCGTGGCAGTCGAACACTGAAGCTTTCTTT
>TRBD1|TRBV9|-|TRBJ1-1
CASSANQGVTEAFF
TGTGCCAGCAGCGCTAATCAGGGGGTCACTGAAGCTTTCTTT
>-|TRBV11-3|-|TRBJ2-7
CASSQTGYEQYF
TGTGCCAGCAGCCAGACAGGTTACGAGCAGTACTTC
>TRBD2|TRBV7-8|-|TRBJ2-3
CASSPLGLAGPDTQYF
TGTGCCAGCAGCCCCCTGGGACTAGCGGGACCAGATACGCAGTATTTT
>TRBD1|TRBV6-5|-|TRBJ1-1
CASTRGQGGNTEAFF
TGTGCCAGCACCAGAGGACAGGGGGGGAACACTGAAGCTTTCTTT
>-|TRBV4-1|-|TRBJ2-5
CASSPYTQGQETQYF
TGCGCCAGCAGCCCCTACACACAGGGCCAAGAGACCCAGTACTTC
>TRBD1|TRBV30|-|TRBJ2-2
CAWRGSGTGITGELFF
TGTGCCTGGAGAGGGTCGGGGACAGGGATAACCGGGGAGCTGTTTTTT
>-|TRBV19|-|TRBJ2-1
CASSREGGSYNEQFF
TGTGCCAGTAGCCGCGAAGGGGGATCCTACAATGAGCAGTTCTTC
>-|TRBV5-4|-|TRBJ2-1
CASSLKGSADYNEQFF
TGTGCCAGCAGCTTGAAAGGCTCGGCGGACTACAATGAGCAGTTCTTC
>TRBD2|TRBV28|-|TRBJ2-7
CASGLAGAEQYF
TGTGCCAGCGGGCTAGCGGGAGCCGAGCAGTACTTC
>TRBD1|TRBV29-1|few|TRBJ2-1
CSVGDRGPYNEQFF
TGCAGCGTTGGAGACAGGGGGCCCTACAATGAGCAGTTCTTC
>TRBD1|TRBV5-1|few|TRBJ2-2
CASRSGTGDTGELFF
TGCGCCAGCAGGTCCGGGACAGGGGACACCGGGGAGCTGTTTTTT
>-|TRBV9|-|TRBJ2-7
CASSAQVTGNYEQYF
TGTGCCAGCAGCGCGCAGGTGACAGGAAACTACGAGCAGTACTTC
>-|TRBV30|-|TRBJ1-5
CAWSGGDNQPQHF
TGTGCCTGGAGTGGGGGGGACAATCAGCCCCAGCATTTT
>TRBD1|TRBV29-1|-|TRBJ1-1
CSHTTGGTEAFF
TGCAGCCATACGACAGGGGGCACTGAAGCTTTCTTT
>TRBD2|TRBV19|-|TRBJ2-1
CASTPRLAGVGEQFF
TGTGCCAGTACCCCCCGACTAGCGGGAGTAGGTGAGCAGTTCTTC
>-|TRBV5-1|-|TRBJ2-7
CASRPDSSYSYEQYF
TGCGCCAGCAGACCGGACTCTAGTTACTCCTACGAGCAGTACTTC
>-|TRBV11-3|once|TRBJ1-1
CASSLRGGRTEAFF
TGTGCCAGCAGCCTACGGGGGGGGCGAACTGAAGCTTTCTTT
>-|TRBV9|-|TRBJ2-2
CASSVNRNTGELFF
TGTGCCAGCAGCGTTAACAGGAACACCGGGGAGCTGTTTTTT
>-|TRBV30|-|TRBJ2-1
CACALVARDEQFF
TGTGCCTGCGCTCTAGTGGCCCGGGATGAGCAGTTCTTC
>TRBD2|TRBV19|medium-sized|TRBJ2-1
CASSIAILGGNEQFF
TGTGCCAGTAGTATAGCGATTCTCGGGGGGAATGAGCAGTTCTTC
>-|TRBV6-1|-|TRBJ1-2
CASSEAGGFGGYTF
TGTGCCAGCAGTGAAGCCGGAGGGTTTGGAGGCTACACCTTC
>TRBD2|TRBV6-1|-|TRBJ2-7
CASTPAGGYEQYF
TGTGCCAGCACCCCAGCGGGGGGCTACGAGCAGTACTTC